This T cell receptor beta chain was observed in a study of cytomegalovirus exposure and HLA in healthy donors. The overall study: The 120 validation repertoires, a later analysis reported, used the same platform as the 666 first-cohort repertoires.

Trimming shortened V by 4 bases and J by 1 base, and 10 bases separated the two germline ends. The CDR3 runs to 13 residues. Germline V gene data show CDR1 as SQVTM and CDR2 as ANQGSEA. With respect to this clone: The antigen remains unidentified.

TCRdb's table, derived via immunoSEQ multiplex PCR, lists solely in-frame clones and lacks some. Of approximately 57,000 clones listed, about 92% are singletons. Study-level points and caveats: Overall, about 160 TCR beta chains were annotated as cytomegalovirus-associated. It was reportedly the case that the classifier diagnosed cytomegalovirus status with high specificity and sensitivity. A subsequent analysis found that TCR clusters from the first cohort also tended to co-occur in the 90 to 150 validation repertoires, with around 94% of cluster scores above 0.

The sample taken for sequencing was PBMCs. The TCR originated in a woman between 18 and 29 years old in good health and CMV-seronegative. The chain uses TRBV29-1 and TRBJ1-1, with a tentative D call TRBD1 (5 bases). The CDR3 bases are TGCAGCGTTGGGGCAGGGTGGAACACTGAAGCTTTCTTT. Protein product: CSVGAGWNTEAFF.